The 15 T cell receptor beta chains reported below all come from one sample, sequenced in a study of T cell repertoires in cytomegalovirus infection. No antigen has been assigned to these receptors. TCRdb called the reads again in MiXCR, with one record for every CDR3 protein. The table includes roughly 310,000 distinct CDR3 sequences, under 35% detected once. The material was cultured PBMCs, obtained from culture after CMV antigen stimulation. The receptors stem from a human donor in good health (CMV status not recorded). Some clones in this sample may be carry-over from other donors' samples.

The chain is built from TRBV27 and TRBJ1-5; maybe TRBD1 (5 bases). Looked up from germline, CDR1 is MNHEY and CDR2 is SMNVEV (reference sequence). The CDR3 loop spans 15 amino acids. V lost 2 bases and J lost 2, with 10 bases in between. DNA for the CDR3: TGTGCCAGCAGTTTAGAGGGGCGTGGCAATCAGCCCCAGCATTTT. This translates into CASSLEGRGNQPQHF.

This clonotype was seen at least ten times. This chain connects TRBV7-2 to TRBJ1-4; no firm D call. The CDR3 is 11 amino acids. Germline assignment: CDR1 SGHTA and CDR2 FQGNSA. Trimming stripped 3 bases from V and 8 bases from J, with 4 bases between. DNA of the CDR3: TGTGCCAGCAGCTTCGGAGAAAAACTGTTTTTT. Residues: CASSFGEKLFF. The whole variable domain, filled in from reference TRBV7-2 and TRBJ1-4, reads GAGVSQSPSNKVTEKGKDVELRCDPISGHTALYWYRQSLGQGLEFLIYFQGNSAPDKSGLPSDRFSAERTGGSVSTLTIQRTQQEDSAVYLCASSFGEKLFFGSGTQLSVL.

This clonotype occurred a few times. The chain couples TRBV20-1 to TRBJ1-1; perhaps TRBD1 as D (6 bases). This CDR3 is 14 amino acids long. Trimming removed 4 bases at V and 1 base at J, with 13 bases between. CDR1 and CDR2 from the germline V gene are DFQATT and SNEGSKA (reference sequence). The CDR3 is CSAKGGGPNTEAFF. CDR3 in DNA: TGCAGTGCTAAGGGGGGGGGACCGAACACTGAAGCTTTCTTT.

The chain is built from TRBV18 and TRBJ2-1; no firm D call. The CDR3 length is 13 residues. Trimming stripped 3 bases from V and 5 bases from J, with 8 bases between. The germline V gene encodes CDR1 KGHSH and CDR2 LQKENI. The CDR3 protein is CASSPYTDNEQFF. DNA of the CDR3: TGTGCCAGCTCACCCTATACCGACAATGAGCAGTTCTTC.

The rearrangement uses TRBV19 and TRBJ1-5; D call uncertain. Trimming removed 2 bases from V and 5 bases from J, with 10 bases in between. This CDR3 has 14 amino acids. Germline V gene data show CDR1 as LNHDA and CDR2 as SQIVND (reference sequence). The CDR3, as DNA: TGTGCCAGTAGTATATCAGGTTTGGATCAGCCCCAGCATTTT. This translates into CASSISGLDQPQHF.

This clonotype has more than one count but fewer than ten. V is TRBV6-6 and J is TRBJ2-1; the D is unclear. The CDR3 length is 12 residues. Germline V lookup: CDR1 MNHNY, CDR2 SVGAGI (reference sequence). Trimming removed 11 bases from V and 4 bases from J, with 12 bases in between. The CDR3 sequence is CASRQEYNEQFF. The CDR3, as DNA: TGTGCCTCGAGGCAGGAGTACAATGAGCAGTTCTTC.

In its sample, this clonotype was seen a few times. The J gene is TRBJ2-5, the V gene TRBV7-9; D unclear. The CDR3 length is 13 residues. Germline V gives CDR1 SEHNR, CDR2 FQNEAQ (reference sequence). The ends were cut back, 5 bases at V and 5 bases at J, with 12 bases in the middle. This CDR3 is CASSPDWAETQYF. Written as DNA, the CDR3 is TGTGCCAGCAGCCCCGACTGGGCGGAGACCCAGTACTTC.

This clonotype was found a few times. This chain's CDR3 is CASSSAVHYEQYF. In nucleotides, the CDR3 is TGTGCCAGCAGCTCGGCAGTTCACTACGAGCAGTACTTC. The chain joins TRBV7-2 to TRBJ2-7; no firm D call. The CDR3 runs 13 residues. The germline V and J ends were trimmed by 4 bases and 3 bases, with 10 bases remaining between them. The germline CDR1 and CDR2 sequences are SGHTA and FQGNSA.

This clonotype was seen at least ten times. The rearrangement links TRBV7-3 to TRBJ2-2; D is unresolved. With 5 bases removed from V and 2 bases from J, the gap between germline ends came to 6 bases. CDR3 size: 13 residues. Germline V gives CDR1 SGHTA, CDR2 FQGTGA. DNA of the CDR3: TGTGCCAGCAGCACAGCAAACACCGGGGAGCTGTTTTTT. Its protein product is CASSTANTGELFF.

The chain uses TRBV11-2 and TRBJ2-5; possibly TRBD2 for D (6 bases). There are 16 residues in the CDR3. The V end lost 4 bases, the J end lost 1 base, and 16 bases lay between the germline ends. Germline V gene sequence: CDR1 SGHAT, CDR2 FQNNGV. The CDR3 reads CASSSPDGGVQETQYF. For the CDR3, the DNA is TGTGCCAGCAGCTCCCCCGACGGGGGTGTCCAAGAGACCCAGTACTTC.

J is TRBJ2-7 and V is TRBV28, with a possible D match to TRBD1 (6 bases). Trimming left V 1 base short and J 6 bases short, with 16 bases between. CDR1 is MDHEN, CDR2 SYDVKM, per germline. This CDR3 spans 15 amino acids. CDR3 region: CASSLLSRLGGEQYF. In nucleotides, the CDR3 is TGTGCCAGCAGTTTATTATCTAGATTAGGGGGCGAGCAGTACTTC.

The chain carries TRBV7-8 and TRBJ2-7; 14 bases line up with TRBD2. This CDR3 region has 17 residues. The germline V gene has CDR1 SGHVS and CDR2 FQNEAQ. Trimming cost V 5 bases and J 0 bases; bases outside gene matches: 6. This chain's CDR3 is CASSQGLAGDPSYEQYF. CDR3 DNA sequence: TGTGCCAGCAGCCAGGGACTAGCGGGAGACCCCTCCTACGAGCAGTACTTC.

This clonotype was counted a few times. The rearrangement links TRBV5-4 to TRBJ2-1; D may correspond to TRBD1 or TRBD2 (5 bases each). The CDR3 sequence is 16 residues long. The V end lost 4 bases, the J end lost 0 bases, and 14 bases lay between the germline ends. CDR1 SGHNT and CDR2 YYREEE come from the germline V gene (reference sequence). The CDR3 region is CASSPGTARSYNEQFF. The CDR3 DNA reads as TGTGCCAGCAGCCCAGGGACCGCGCGCTCCTACAATGAGCAGTTCTTC.

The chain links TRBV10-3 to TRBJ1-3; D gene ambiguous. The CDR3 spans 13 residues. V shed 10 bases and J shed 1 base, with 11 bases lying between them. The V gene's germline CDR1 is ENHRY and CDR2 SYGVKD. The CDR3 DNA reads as TGTGCCACCCGAAGGAGTTCTGGAAACACCATATATTTT. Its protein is CATRRSSGNTIYF.

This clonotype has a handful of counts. CDR3 sequence (DNA): TGTGCCAGCAGTTCCATACTGACAGGGGGGGCAGATACGCAGTATTTT. Translating it yields CASSSILTGGADTQYF. The chain links TRBV28 to TRBJ2-3; 9 nucleotides line up with TRBD1. Germline-derived CDR1 and CDR2 are MDHEN and SYDVKM. V gave up 4 bases and J gave up 4 bases; unmatched junction bases: 9. This CDR3 has 16 amino acids.